Below are 18 T cell receptor beta chains sequenced from a single sample in a study of identical twins. TCRdb redid the calling of the 5' RACE reads with MiXCR, one entry per CDR3 protein. The sample yields over 600,000 distinct CDR3 sequences, 21% seen once. These same records also appear under a second study, on T cells expressing NK-cell markers.

Sequenced input: PBMCs. Every receptor here comes from a woman aged 18 to 35 in good health.

The genes are TRBV10-3 and TRBJ1-2; a weak D match, TRBD1 (5 bases). The germline gives CDR1 ENHRY, CDR2 SYGVKD. The CDR3 consists of 17 residues. V was cut by 1 base and J by 0 bases, with 15 bases left in between. The CDR3 here is CAISEFLRDSSNYGYTF. DNA of the CDR3: TGTGCCATCAGTGAGTTTCTGCGGGACTCCTCTAACTATGGCTACACCTTC.

In its sample, this clonotype was seen many times. The chain has TRBV20-1 and TRBJ2-5, with 7 bases aligning to TRBD1. Losses at the gene ends were 3 bases for V and 5 bases for J; bases not matched to a gene: 9. CDR3 length equals 14 residues. Germline CDR1 DFQATT, CDR2 SNEGSKA (reference sequence). This chain's CDR3 is CSARSNRGHETQYF. In DNA form, the CDR3 reads TGCAGTGCTAGGTCGAACAGGGGTCACGAGACCCAGTACTTC.

This clonotype was observed at least ten times. The CDR3 nucleotides read TGCAGCGCCACCCCCGGGACGGTCACTGAAGCTTTCTTT. It encodes CSATPGTVTEAFF. The V and J genes are TRBV29-1 and TRBJ1-1; D may be TRBD1 (5 bases). Germline V gene data show CDR1 as SQVTM and CDR2 as ANQGSEA. The CDR3 is 13 amino acids. The V and J ends lost 7 bases and 4 bases respectively, with 16 bases between them.

The V gene is TRBV6-2 or TRBV6-3, the J gene TRBJ2-1; weak D call: TRBD2 (5 bases). The CDR3 has 12 amino acids. The V end lost 8 bases, the J end lost 14 bases, and 19 bases lay between the germline ends. Germline CDR1 MNHEY, CDR2 SVGEGT. CDR3 region: CASSRAVDPKFF. The CDR3 region has the DNA TGTGCCAGCTCGAGAGCGGTAGACCCGAAGTTCTTC.

The chain has TRBV24-1 and TRBJ2-7; D gene unclear. V dropped 8 bases and J dropped 7 bases, with 8 bases sitting between them. Germline CDR1 is KGHDR and CDR2 is SFDVKD. This CDR3 is 10 amino acids long. The CDR3 nucleotides are TGTGCCACCACGGACGGAGAGCAGTACTTC. Residues: CATTDGEQYF.

The sample holds a few counts of this clonotype. The chain employs TRBV6-1 and TRBJ1-1; 7 positions agree with TRBD1. Losses at the gene ends were 6 bases for V and 0 bases for J; bases not matched to a gene: 4. CDR3 length equals 14 residues. The V gene's germline CDR1 is MNHNS and CDR2 SASEGT. The CDR3 nucleotides read TGTGCCAGCAGGCCGACAGGGTTGAACACTGAAGCTTTCTTT. It encodes CASRPTGLNTEAFF.

This clonotype was seen more than once but under ten times. The chain carries TRBV7-2 and TRBJ2-1; D remains ambiguous. V was trimmed by 1 base and J by 11 bases, leaving 12 bases between them. The CDR3 consists of 13 residues. The germline V gene encodes CDR1 SGHTA and CDR2 FQGNSA. The CDR3, as DNA: TGTGCCAGCAGCTTAGATCAGCTCGAAAAGCAGTTCTTC. Translating gives CASSLDQLEKQFF. The entire variable domain, with the rest obtained from reference TRBV7-2 and TRBJ2-1, is as follows: GAGVSQSPSNKVTEKGKDVELRCDPISGHTALYWYRQSLGQGLEFLIYFQGNSAPDKSGLPSDRFSAERTGGSVSTLTIQRTQQEDSAVYLCASSLDQLEKQFFGPGTRLTVL.

The chain recombines TRBV2 with TRBJ1-1; unclear D gene. The V gene lost 4 bases and the J gene lost 10 bases, with 10 bases spanning the gap. Germline V gene lookup returns CDR1 SNHLY and CDR2 FYNNEI. The CDR3 length is 11 residues. The CDR3 loop is CASSVLPGAFF. The DNA of the CDR3 is TGTGCCAGCAGTGTATTACCTGGAGCTTTCTTT.

The V call is TRBV10-3, the J call TRBJ2-3; 8 nucleotides line up with TRBD2. The CDR3 covers 15 residues. Germline loops: CDR1 ENHRY, CDR2 SYGVKD. The J segment lost 2 bases and the V segment lost 4 bases, leaving 5 bases of the junction unmatched. CDR3: CAISGTSRNTDTQYF. CDR3 nucleotides: TGTGCCATCAGTGGGACTAGCAGAAACACAGATACGCAGTATTTT.

This chain connects TRBV19 to TRBJ2-2; 9 nucleotides align to TRBD2. CDR3 length equals 15 residues. Unmatched junction bases numbered 3, after V lost 3 bases and J lost 4 bases. Germline lookup yields CDR1 LNHDA and CDR2 SQIVND (reference sequence). CDR3 loop: CASSIAGGATGELFF. CDR3 bases: TGTGCCAGTAGTATTGCGGGAGGGGCCACCGGGGAGCTGTTTTTT.

The rearrangement uses TRBV7-2 and TRBJ2-3; the D gene is possibly TRBD1 (6 bases). This CDR3 contains 17 residues. V lost 1 base and J 4 bases, leaving 18 bases between the germline ends. Germline V gene lookup returns CDR1 SGHTA and CDR2 FQGNSA. CDR3 region: CASSLVRPVKGADTQYF. The CDR3 bases are TGTGCCAGCAGCTTAGTACGGCCTGTAAAGGGGGCAGATACGCAGTATTTT.

This clonotype was observed at least ten times. The chain is built from TRBV11-3 and TRBJ2-3; possible D gene TRBD2, 8 bases. Trimming pared 4 bases from V and 4 bases from J, leaving 24 bases between. The CDR3 spans 18 residues. Per the germline V gene, CDR1 is SGHNT and CDR2 is YENEEA. This CDR3 is CASSSTSGGGLGADTQYF. DNA of the CDR3: TGTGCCAGCAGCTCTACTAGCGGAGGGGGCCTAGGAGCAGATACGCAGTATTTT.

This clonotype came up a few times. The chain is built from TRBV4-2 and TRBJ2-1; no definite D call. The V gene lost 1 base and the J gene lost 7 bases, with 5 bases spanning the gap. The germline gives CDR1 LGHNA, CDR2 YNFKEQ. CDR3 length: 12 amino acids. CDR3 coding DNA: TGTGCCAGCAGCCAAGTGGATAATGAGCAGTTCTTC. Protein sequence: CASSQVDNEQFF.

The chain links TRBV5-8 to TRBJ1-5; the D is unclear. Germline V CDR1 and CDR2: SGHTS, YDEGEE. V was trimmed by 2 bases and J by 4 bases, leaving 7 bases between them. The CDR3 has 13 amino acids. The CDR3 DNA is TGTGCCAGCAGCTTAGTCTTGAATCAGCCCCAGCATTTT. Amino acid sequence: CASSLVLNQPQHF. Full variable domain (remainder filled in from reference TRBV5-8 and TRBJ1-5): EAGVTQSPTHLIKTRGQQATLRCSPISGHTSVYWYQQALGLGLQFLLWYDEGEERNRGNFPPRFSGRQFPNYSSELNVNALELEDSALYLCASSLVLNQPQHFGDGTRLSIL.

This chain connects TRBV3-1 to TRBJ2-1, with 10 positions matching TRBD2. The CDR3 is 14 amino acids. CDR1 is LGHDT and CDR2 is YNNKEL in the germline V gene (reference sequence). J was trimmed by 6 bases and V by 7 bases; bases with no gene match: 6. CDR3 sequence reads: CASTLAGDANEQFF. CDR3 in DNA: TGTGCCAGCACCCTAGCGGGAGACGCCAATGAGCAGTTCTTC.

This clonotype was counted only a few times. The rearrangement links TRBV29-1 to TRBJ1-5; perhaps TRBD1 as D (5 bases). This CDR3 is built from 14 residues. Germline V CDR1 and CDR2: SQVTM, ANQGSEA. V was trimmed by 4 bases and J by 0 bases, leaving 10 bases between them. CDR3 sequence reads: CSVARDGSNQPQHF. The CDR3 nucleotides read TGCAGCGTTGCTAGGGACGGTAGCAATCAGCCCCAGCATTTT.

This clonotype was recorded a few times. The CDR3 here is CASSQEGNYGYTF. As DNA, the CDR3 is TGTGCCAGCAGCCAAGAGGGGAACTATGGCTACACCTTC. The chain employs TRBV3-1 and TRBJ1-2; no definite D call. This CDR3 is built from 13 residues. The germline gives CDR1 LGHDT, CDR2 YNNKEL (reference sequence). Between the trimmed V and J ends, which lost 0 bases and 2 bases, there was a span of 4 bases.

The genes are TRBV29-1 and TRBJ1-4; TRBD1 aligns across 10 bases. The CDR3 extends over 13 amino acids. Germline V gives CDR1 SQVTM, CDR2 ANQGSEA. With 7 bases clipped from V and 3 bases from J, the junction kept 2 bases outside the gene matches. CDR3 in amino acids: CSGQGAPNEKLFF. CDR3 in DNA: TGCAGCGGACAGGGGGCTCCTAATGAAAAACTGTTTTTT. Full variable domain (remainder filled in from reference TRBV29-1 and TRBJ1-4): SAVISQKPSRDICQRGTSLTIQCQVDSQVTMMFWYRQQPGQSLTLIATANQGSEATYESGFVIDKFPISRPNLTFSTLTVSNMSPEDSSIYLCSGQGAPNEKLFFGSGTQLSVL.